This T cell receptor (beta chain) stems from a study of Ad26.COV2.S vaccination and SARS-CoV-2 variants. Study-level information: Into the muscle, Ad26.COV2.S was dosed once or twice, 56 days apart.

Stated treatment: about 20 received Ad26.COV2.S at low or high dose, single or two shots; roughly five received placebo; per-sample allocation not given. Collection of samples fell on day 63 after the first vaccine or placebo injection. A Boston donor was an adult aged 18-55 years. Vaccination used an Ad26 vector expressing Wuhan-strain SARS-CoV-2 spike. This table comes from immunoSEQ multiplex PCR, and its TCRdb copy is limited to in-frame clones, with some not included. The sample records more than 400,000 clones, roughly 90% being singletons. Findings and caveats of the study: From the TCR breadth and depth analyses, total T cell responses may have been underestimated.

The CDR3 loop spans 13 amino acids. With 7 bases removed from V and 3 bases from J, the gap between germline ends came to 10 bases. CDR1 LNHDA and CDR2 SQIVND come from the germline V gene (reference sequence). Comment on this clone: Its specificity is not known.

The gene calls are TRBV19 and TRBJ1-5; D is unclear. This receptor was taken from a person aged 18 to 65 who received the Ad26.COV2.S COVID-19 vaccine or a placebo. The source material was peripheral blood, sampled in a trial of Ad26.COV2.S vaccine versus placebo. This chain's CDR3 is CASNWVVNQPQHF. Written as DNA, the CDR3 is TGTGCCAGTAATTGGGTAGTCAATCAGCCCCAGCATTTT.